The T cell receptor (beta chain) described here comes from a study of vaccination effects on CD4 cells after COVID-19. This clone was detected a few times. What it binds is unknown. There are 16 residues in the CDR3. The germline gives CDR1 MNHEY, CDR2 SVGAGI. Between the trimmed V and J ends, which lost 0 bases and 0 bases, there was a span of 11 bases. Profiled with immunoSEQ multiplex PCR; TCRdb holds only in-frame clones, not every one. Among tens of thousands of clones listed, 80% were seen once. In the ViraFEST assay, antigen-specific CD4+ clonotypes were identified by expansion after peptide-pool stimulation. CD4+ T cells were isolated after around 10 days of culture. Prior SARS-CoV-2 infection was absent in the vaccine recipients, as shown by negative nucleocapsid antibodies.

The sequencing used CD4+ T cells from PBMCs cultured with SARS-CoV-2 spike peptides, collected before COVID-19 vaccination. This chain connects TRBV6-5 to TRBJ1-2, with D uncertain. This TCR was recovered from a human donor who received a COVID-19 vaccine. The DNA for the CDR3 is TGTGCCAGCAGTTACTCGAGAGGGATCCCTAACTATGGCTACACCTTC. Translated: CASSYSRGIPNYGYTF.